A selection of T cell receptor beta chains follows, all from one sample in a study of T cells in localized non-small cell lung cancer. Assay used: immunoSEQ multiplex PCR; TCRdb lists only in-frame clones, some missing. The sample carries about 13,000 clones, approximately 88% recorded once. This sample comprised peripheral blood, obtained before any cancer treatment. All receptors derive from a male donor at least 60 years old with stage I squamous cell lung carcinoma. Each CDR3 is given with its conserved first and last residue. D genes are given only for firm matches. Expanded clones are given a class, and other clones once, few, many or no size at all.

v_gene,len,d_gene,j_gene,abundance,CDR3nt,CDR3aa
TRBV5-6,12,NA,TRBJ1-1,few,TGTGCCAGCAGCTTGGCCACGGGAGGAGCTTTCTTT,CASSLATGGAFF
TRBV6-6,15,NA,TRBJ1-1,NA,TGTGCCAGCAGCCCGACAGTACCCTTCGTGACTGAAGCTTTCTTT,CASSPTVPFVTEAFF
TRBV29-1,13,NA,TRBJ2-1,NA,TGCAGCGTTTTCCCGGGACAACTCAATGAGCAGTTCTTC,CSVFPGQLNEQFF
TRBV10-3,14,TRBD1,TRBJ2-7,NA,TGTGCCATCAGCCAACGGGACAGGGAAAACGAGCAGTACTTC,CAISQRDRENEQYF
TRBV27,15,TRBD1,TRBJ1-4,NA,TGTGCCAGCAGTGACCAACAGGGGATCAAAGAAAAACTGTTTTTT,CASSDQQGIKEKLFF
TRBV5-5,15,TRBD2,TRBJ2-1,NA,TGTGCCAGCAGCTTGAGACTAGCGGACTACAATGAGCAGTTCTTC,CASSLRLADYNEQFF
TRBV15,13,NA,TRBJ2-7,NA,TGTGCCACCTCCGACAGGAGCACCTACGAGCAGTACTTC,CATSDRSTYEQYF
TRBV5-1,11,NA,TRBJ2-1,NA,TGCGCCAGCGGGCTCTACAATGAGCAGTTCTTC,CASGLYNEQFF
TRBV12-5,14,TRBD1,TRBJ2-1,NA,TGTGCTAGTACCCAGGGGGTTAACTACAATGAGCAGTTCTTC,CASTQGVNYNEQFF
TRBV5-1,14,NA,TRBJ1-1,NA,TGCGCCAGCAGCCTCGGACAGTGGAACACTGAAGCTTTCTTT,CASSLGQWNTEAFF
TRBV11-2,15,NA,TRBJ2-7,NA,TGTGCCAGCACTTATGGGAGGGGGAGCGGTTACGAGCAGTACTTC,CASTYGRGSGYEQYF
TRBV7-2,14,NA,TRBJ1-5,NA,TGTGCCAGCACCCCAGGGCAGGGAGACCAGCCCCAGCATTTT,CASTPGQGDQPQHF
TRBV19,17,NA,TRBJ2-4,NA,TGTGCCTTACCTCACCTTCTGTCGGGAGTCGCCAAAAACATTCAGTACTTC,CALPHLLSGVAKNIQYF